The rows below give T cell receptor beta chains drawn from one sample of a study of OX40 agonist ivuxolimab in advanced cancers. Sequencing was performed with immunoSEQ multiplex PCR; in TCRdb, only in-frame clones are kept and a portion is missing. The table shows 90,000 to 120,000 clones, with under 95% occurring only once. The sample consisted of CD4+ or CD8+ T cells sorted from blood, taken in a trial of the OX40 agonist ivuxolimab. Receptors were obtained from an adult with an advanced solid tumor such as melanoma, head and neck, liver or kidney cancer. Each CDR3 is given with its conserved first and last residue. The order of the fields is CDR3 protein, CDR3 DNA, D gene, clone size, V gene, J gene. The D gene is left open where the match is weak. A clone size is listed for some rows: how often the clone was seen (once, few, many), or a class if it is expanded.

CDR3 protein: CASSPEQETQYF
CDR3 DNA: TGTGCCAGCTCACCGGAACAAGAGACCCAGTACTTC
D gene: -
clone size: -
V gene: TRBV18
J gene: TRBJ2-5

CDR3 protein: CASSQDRDRVVNEKLFF
CDR3 DNA: TGTGCCAGCAGCCAAGACCGGGACAGGGTAGTTAATGAAAAACTGTTTTTT
D gene: TRBD1
clone size: -
V gene: TRBV4-2
J gene: TRBJ1-4

CDR3 protein: CASRFDSLNQPQHF
CDR3 DNA: TGTGCCAGCAGGTTCGACAGCCTAAATCAGCCCCAGCATTTT
D gene: -
clone size: -
V gene: TRBV7-8
J gene: TRBJ1-5

CDR3 protein: CASSLRDRPNEKLFF
CDR3 DNA: TGTGCCAGCAGCCTACGGGACAGGCCTAATGAAAAACTGTTTTTT
D gene: TRBD1
clone size: -
V gene: TRBV11-1
J gene: TRBJ1-4

CDR3 protein: CASSTRPYEQYF
CDR3 DNA: TGTGCCAGCAGTACCAGACCATACGAGCAGTACTTC
D gene: -
clone size: -
V gene: TRBV28
J gene: TRBJ2-7

CDR3 protein: CASSIGRPVGWPQHF
CDR3 DNA: TGTGCCAGTAGTATAGGGCGGCCGGTCGGGTGGCCCCAGCATTTT
D gene: -
clone size: -
V gene: TRBV19
J gene: TRBJ1-5

CDR3 protein: CASTPRTPPTYEQYF
CDR3 DNA: TGTGCCAGCACCCCCCGGACCCCACCAACCTACGAGCAGTACTTC
D gene: -
clone size: -
V gene: TRBV28
J gene: TRBJ2-7

CDR3 protein: CASSPQQGNEQFF
CDR3 DNA: TGTGCCAGCAGCCCCCAACAGGGAAATGAGCAGTTCTTC
D gene: -
clone size: -
V gene: TRBV5-6
J gene: TRBJ2-1

CDR3 protein: CASTDGGTGELFF
CDR3 DNA: TGTGCCAGCACTGACGGGGGGACCGGGGAGCTGTTTTTT
D gene: TRBD2
clone size: -
V gene: TRBV28
J gene: TRBJ2-2

CDR3 protein: CASSRTLAGGAGELFF
CDR3 DNA: TGTGCCAGCAGCCGAACCTTAGCGGGCGGCGCCGGGGAGCTGTTTTTT
D gene: TRBD2
clone size: -
V gene: TRBV7-3
J gene: TRBJ2-2

CDR3 protein: CASSEAGGNNQPQHF
CDR3 DNA: TGTGCCAGCAGTGAAGCGGGGGGAAACAATCAGCCCCAGCATTTT
D gene: -
clone size: -
V gene: TRBV6-1
J gene: TRBJ1-5

CDR3 protein: CASSAGPGGTDTQYF
CDR3 DNA: TGTGCCAGCAGCGCGGGACCGGGCGGCACAGATACGCAGTATTTT
D gene: -
clone size: -
V gene: TRBV6-4
J gene: TRBJ2-3

CDR3 protein: CASSLRTGKIAEAFF
CDR3 DNA: TGTGCCAGCAGCTTGCGCACAGGCAAGATTGCTGAAGCTTTCTTT
D gene: -
clone size: -
V gene: TRBV5-6
J gene: TRBJ1-1

CDR3 protein: CASSLANRNQNTEAFF
CDR3 DNA: TGTGCCAGCAGCTTGGCCAATAGGAATCAGAACACTGAAGCTTTCTTT
D gene: -
clone size: once
V gene: TRBV5-4
J gene: TRBJ1-1

CDR3 protein: CASSEATSGDEQFF
CDR3 DNA: TGTGCCAGCAGTGAAGCGACTAGCGGAGATGAGCAGTTCTTC
D gene: TRBD2
clone size: once
V gene: TRBV2
J gene: TRBJ2-1

CDR3 protein: CASRGTSGSVETQYF
CDR3 DNA: TGTGCCAGCAGGGGAACTAGCGGGAGTGTGGAGACCCAGTACTTC
D gene: TRBD2
clone size: -
V gene: TRBV10-3
J gene: TRBJ2-5

CDR3 protein: CASSLASLGTYEQYF
CDR3 DNA: TGCGCCAGCAGCTTAGCCTCCCTGGGCACCTACGAGCAGTACTTC
D gene: -
clone size: -
V gene: TRBV5-1
J gene: TRBJ2-7

CDR3 protein: CASSGSYNNEQFF
CDR3 DNA: TGTGCCAGCAGCGGGAGCTACAACAATGAGCAGTTCTTC
D gene: -
clone size: -
V gene: TRBV21-1
J gene: TRBJ2-1

CDR3 protein: CATSRATDNNQPQHF
CDR3 DNA: TGTGCCACCAGCAGAGCTACAGACAACAATCAGCCCCAGCATTTT
D gene: -
clone size: few
V gene: TRBV15
J gene: TRBJ1-5

CDR3 protein: CASSLLDRGAPYEQYF
CDR3 DNA: TGTGCCAGCAGCTTACTCGACAGGGGCGCACCCTACGAGCAGTACTTC
D gene: TRBD1
clone size: -
V gene: TRBV7-9
J gene: TRBJ2-7

CDR3 protein: CASGKTSGSNTGELFF
CDR3 DNA: TGCGCCAGCGGGAAAACTAGCGGCTCGAACACCGGGGAGCTGTTTTTT
D gene: TRBD2
clone size: -
V gene: TRBV5-1
J gene: TRBJ2-2

CDR3 protein: CASSGNSNQPQHF
CDR3 DNA: TGTGCCAGCAGCGGAAATAGCAATCAGCCCCAGCATTTT
D gene: -
clone size: -
V gene: TRBV6-5
J gene: TRBJ1-5

CDR3 protein: CASSRGYGETQYF
CDR3 DNA: TGTGCCAGCAGCCGGGGGTATGGGGAGACCCAGTACTTC
D gene: -
clone size: -
V gene: TRBV7-2
J gene: TRBJ2-5

CDR3 protein: CASSPRSNQPQHF
CDR3 DNA: TGTGCCAGCAGCCCCCGGAGCAATCAGCCCCAGCATTTT
D gene: -
clone size: -
V gene: TRBV7-2
J gene: TRBJ1-5

CDR3 protein: CASAWGGSRTEAFF
CDR3 DNA: TGTGCTAGTGCTTGGGGAGGGTCGCGCACTGAAGCTTTCTTT
D gene: -
clone size: -
V gene: TRBV12-5
J gene: TRBJ1-1

CDR3 protein: CAVRDGALWDIQYF
CDR3 DNA: TGCGCAGTCCGGGACGGAGCTCTATGGGACATTCAGTACTTC
D gene: -
clone size: once
V gene: TRBV10-1
J gene: TRBJ2-4

CDR3 protein: CASKRGPIYGYTF
CDR3 DNA: TGTGCCAGCAAAAGGGGCCCTATTTATGGCTACACCTTC
D gene: -
clone size: -
V gene: TRBV6-5
J gene: TRBJ1-2

CDR3 protein: CASRFSGGSTDTQYF
CDR3 DNA: TGTGCCAGCAGATTTAGCGGGGGGTCCACAGATACGCAGTATTTT
D gene: TRBD2
clone size: -
V gene: TRBV5-4
J gene: TRBJ2-3

CDR3 protein: CASSSPGLSTEAFF
CDR3 DNA: TGTGCCAGCTCATCTCCGGGACTCTCCACTGAAGCTTTCTTT
D gene: -
clone size: -
V gene: TRBV18
J gene: TRBJ1-1

CDR3 protein: CASSLMTANTEAFF
CDR3 DNA: TGTGCCAGCAGCCTGATGACGGCGAACACTGAAGCTTTCTTT
D gene: -
clone size: -
V gene: TRBV7-9
J gene: TRBJ1-1

CDR3 protein: CAWSVQGGANEQFF
CDR3 DNA: TGTGCCTGGAGTGTACAAGGGGGGGCCAATGAGCAGTTCTTC
D gene: -
clone size: -
V gene: TRBV30
J gene: TRBJ2-1

CDR3 protein: CASSPPQSSGLNTEAFF
CDR3 DNA: TGTGCCAGCTCACCACCGCAGTCTTCCGGCCTTAACACTGAAGCTTTCTTT
D gene: -
clone size: -
V gene: TRBV18
J gene: TRBJ1-1

CDR3 protein: CATLAPGVNGYTF
CDR3 DNA: TGTGCCACCCTAGCACCAGGTGTTAATGGCTACACCTTC
D gene: -
clone size: -
V gene: TRBV28
J gene: TRBJ1-2

CDR3 protein: CASSFGWNTGELFF
CDR3 DNA: TGTGCCAGCAGCTTCGGTTGGAACACCGGGGAGCTGTTTTTT
D gene: -
clone size: -
V gene: TRBV7-2
J gene: TRBJ2-2

CDR3 protein: CASSATGGEQYF
CDR3 DNA: TGCGCCAGCAGCGCGACAGGGGGCGAGCAGTACTTC
D gene: TRBD1
clone size: -
V gene: TRBV5-1
J gene: TRBJ2-7